This TCR beta chain stems from a study of shared clonotypes between healthy human individuals. Notes on the study in general: Although depth was large, rarefaction showed that sequencing of the sorted subsets was incomplete. Memory subsets had estimated richness that was generally smaller than that of naive subsets.

Deep was the level at which the assay was run. The data were produced by immunoSEQ multiplex PCR, yet TCRdb's version contains in-frame clones alone and is incomplete. The sample shows roughly 2.5 million clones, approximately 92% of them seen only once. On this clone itself: What it binds is unknown.

Healthy adults negative for HIV, lacking recent acute infections or vaccinations, served as donors. The CDR3 sequence is 14 residues long. Germline trimming cut 7 bases from V and 1 base from J; bases unmatched to any gene: 6. CDR1 and CDR2 from the germline V gene are ENHRY and SYGVKD. The sample taken for sequencing was naive CD4+ T cells sorted from blood. Noted subset: CD45RA+ positively selected. The V call is TRBV10-3, the J call TRBJ2-5; TRBD1 matches at 7 bases. The source of this sequence is a man aged 18 to 35 in good health. The chain's CDR3 is CAINEGQTQETQYF. CDR3 bases: TGTGCCATCAACGAGGGACAGACCCAAGAGACCCAGTACTTC.